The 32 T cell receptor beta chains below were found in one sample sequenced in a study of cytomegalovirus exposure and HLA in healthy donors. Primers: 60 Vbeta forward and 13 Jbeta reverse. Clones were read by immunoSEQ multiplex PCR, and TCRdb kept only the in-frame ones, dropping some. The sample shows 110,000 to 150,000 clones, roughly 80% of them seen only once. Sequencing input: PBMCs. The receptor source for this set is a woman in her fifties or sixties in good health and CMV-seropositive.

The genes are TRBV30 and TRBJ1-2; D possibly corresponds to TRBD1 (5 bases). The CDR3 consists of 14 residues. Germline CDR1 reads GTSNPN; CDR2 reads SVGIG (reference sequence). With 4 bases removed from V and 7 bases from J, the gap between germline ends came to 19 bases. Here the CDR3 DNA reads TGTGCCTGGAACCCGGGACTGGCGGGGGTTGGCTACACCTTC. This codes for CAWNPGLAGVGYTF.

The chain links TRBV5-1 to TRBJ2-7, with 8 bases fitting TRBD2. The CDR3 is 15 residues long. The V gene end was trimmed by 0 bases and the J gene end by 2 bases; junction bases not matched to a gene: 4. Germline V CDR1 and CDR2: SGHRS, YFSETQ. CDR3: CASSLGGGNPYEQYF. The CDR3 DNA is TGCGCCAGCAGCTTGGGCGGGGGGAACCCCTACGAGCAGTACTTC.

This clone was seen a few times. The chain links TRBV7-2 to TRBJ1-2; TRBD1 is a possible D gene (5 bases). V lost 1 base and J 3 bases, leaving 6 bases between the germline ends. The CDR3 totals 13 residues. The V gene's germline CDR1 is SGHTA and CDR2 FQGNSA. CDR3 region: CASSLGQYYGYTF. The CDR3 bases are TGTGCCAGCAGCTTAGGACAGTACTATGGCTACACCTTC.

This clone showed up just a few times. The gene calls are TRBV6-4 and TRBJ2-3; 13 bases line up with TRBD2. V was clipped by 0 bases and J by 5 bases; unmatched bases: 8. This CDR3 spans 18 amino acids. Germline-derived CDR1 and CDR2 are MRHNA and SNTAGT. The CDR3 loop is CASSDSSRTSGGLDTQYF. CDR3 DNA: TGTGCCAGCAGTGACTCCTCCCGGACTAGCGGGGGATTAGATACGCAGTATTTT.

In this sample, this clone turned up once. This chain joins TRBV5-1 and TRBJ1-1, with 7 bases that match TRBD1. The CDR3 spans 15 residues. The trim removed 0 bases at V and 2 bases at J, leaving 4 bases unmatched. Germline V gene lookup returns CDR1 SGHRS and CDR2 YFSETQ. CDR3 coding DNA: TGCGCCAGCAGCTTGGACGGGACAGCAAACACTGAAGCTTTCTTT. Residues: CASSLDGTANTEAFF.

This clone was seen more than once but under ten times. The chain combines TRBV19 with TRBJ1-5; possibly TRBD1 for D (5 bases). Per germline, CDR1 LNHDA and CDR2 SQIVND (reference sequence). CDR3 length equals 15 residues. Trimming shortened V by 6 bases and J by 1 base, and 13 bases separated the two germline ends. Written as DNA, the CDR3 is TGTGCCAGTAGGAGCACCGCAGGGAGCAATCAGCCCCAGCATTTT. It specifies CASRSTAGSNQPQHF. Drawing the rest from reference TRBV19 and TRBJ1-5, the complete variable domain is DGGITQSPKYLFRKEGQNVTLSCEQNLNHDAMYWYRQDPGQGLRLIYYSQIVNDFQKGDIAEGYSVSREKKESFPLTVTSAQKNPTAFYLCASRSTAGSNQPQHFGDGTRLSIL.

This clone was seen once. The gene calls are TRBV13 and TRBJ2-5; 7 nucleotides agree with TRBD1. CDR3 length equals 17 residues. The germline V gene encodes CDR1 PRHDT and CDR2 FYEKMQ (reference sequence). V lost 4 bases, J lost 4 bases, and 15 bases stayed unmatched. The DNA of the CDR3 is TGTGCCAGCAGCTCCCTCGGGGCAGGGGGTTCCCGAGAGACCCAGTACTTC. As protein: CASSSLGAGGSRETQYF.

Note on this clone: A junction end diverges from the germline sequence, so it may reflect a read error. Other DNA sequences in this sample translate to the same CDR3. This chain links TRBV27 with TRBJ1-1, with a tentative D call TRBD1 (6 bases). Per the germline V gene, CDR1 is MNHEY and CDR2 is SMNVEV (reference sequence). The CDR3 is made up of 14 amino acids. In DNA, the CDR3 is TGTGCCAGCAGTGTGCGGGGGCCGAACACCGAAGCTTTCTTT. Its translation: CASSVRGPNTEAFF.

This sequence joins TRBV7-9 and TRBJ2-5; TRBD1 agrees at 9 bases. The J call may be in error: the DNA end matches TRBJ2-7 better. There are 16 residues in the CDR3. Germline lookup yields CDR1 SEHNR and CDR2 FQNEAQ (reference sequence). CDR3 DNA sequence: TGTGCCAGCAGCCTAACCGAGACAGGGGGCTCCTACGAGCAGTACTTC. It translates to CASSLTETGGSYEQYF.

CDR3: CAWRTGMGETQYF. The CDR3, as DNA: TGTGCCTGGAGGACCGGGATGGGCGAGACCCAGTACTTC. The gene calls are TRBV30 and TRBJ2-5; TRBD2 might be the D (5 bases). The CDR3 is made up of 13 amino acids. Germline values: CDR1 GTSNPN, CDR2 SVGIG (reference sequence). Trimming removed 3 bases at V and 5 bases at J, with 13 bases between.

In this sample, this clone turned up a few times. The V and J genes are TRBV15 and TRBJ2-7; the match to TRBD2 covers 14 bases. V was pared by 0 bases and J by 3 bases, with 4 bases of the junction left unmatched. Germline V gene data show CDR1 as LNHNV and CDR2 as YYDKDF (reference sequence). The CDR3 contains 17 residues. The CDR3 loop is CATSRDRLAGGSYEQYF. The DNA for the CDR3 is TGTGCCACCAGCAGAGACAGACTAGCGGGGGGGAGCTACGAGCAGTACTTC.

This chain's CDR3 is CASSGSMAGGMSTQYF. In nucleotides, the CDR3 is TGTGCCAGCAGTGGATCTATGGCGGGGGGCATGTCAACGCAGTATTTT. This chain uses TRBV6-4 with TRBJ2-3; TRBD2 aligns across 8 bases. The germline V gene has CDR1 MRHNA and CDR2 SNTAGT. Trimming took 4 bases from V and 9 from J; bases not matched to a gene: 15. The CDR3 runs to 16 residues.

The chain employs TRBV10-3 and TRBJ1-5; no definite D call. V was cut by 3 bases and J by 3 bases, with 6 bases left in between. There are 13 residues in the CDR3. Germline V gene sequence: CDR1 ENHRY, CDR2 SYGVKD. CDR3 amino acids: CAISDLDNQPQHF. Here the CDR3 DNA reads TGTGCCATCAGTGATTTAGACAATCAGCCCCAGCATTTT.

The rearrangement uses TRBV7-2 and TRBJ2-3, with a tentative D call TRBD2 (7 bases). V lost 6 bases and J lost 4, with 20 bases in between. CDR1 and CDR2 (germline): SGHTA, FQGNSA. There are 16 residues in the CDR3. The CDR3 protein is CASRLGSSGGADTQYF. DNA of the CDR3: TGTGCCAGCAGGTTGGGAAGCTCGGGGGGCGCAGATACGCAGTATTTT.

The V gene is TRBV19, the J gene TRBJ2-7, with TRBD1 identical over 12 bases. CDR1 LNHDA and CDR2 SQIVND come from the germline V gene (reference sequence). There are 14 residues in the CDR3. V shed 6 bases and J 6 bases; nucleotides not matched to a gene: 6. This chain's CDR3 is CASRLGQGASEQYF. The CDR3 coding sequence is TGTGCCAGTAGGTTGGGACAGGGGGCGAGCGAGCAGTACTTC.

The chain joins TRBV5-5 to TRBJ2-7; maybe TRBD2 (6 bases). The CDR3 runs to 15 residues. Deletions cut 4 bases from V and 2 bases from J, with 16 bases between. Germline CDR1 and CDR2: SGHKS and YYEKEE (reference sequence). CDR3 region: CASSPGLSEAYEQYF. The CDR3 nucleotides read TGTGCCAGCAGCCCGGGACTTTCGGAGGCCTACGAGCAGTACTTC. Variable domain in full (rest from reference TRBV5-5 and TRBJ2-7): DAGVTQSPTHLIKTRGQQVTLRCSPISGHKSVSWYQQVLGQGPQFIFQYYEKEERGRGNFPDRFSARQFPNYSSELNVNALLLGDSALYLCASSPGLSEAYEQYFGPGTRLTVT.

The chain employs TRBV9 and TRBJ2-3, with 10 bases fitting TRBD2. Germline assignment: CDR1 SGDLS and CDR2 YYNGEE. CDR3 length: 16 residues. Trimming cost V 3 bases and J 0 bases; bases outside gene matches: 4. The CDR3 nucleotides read TGTGCCAGCAGCGAAGCGGGGGGGCGTAGCACAGATACGCAGTATTTT. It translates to CASSEAGGRSTDTQYF.

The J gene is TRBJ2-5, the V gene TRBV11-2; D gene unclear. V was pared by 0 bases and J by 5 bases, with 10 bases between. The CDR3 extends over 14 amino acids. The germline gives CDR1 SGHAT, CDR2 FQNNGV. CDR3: CASSLDRSTETQYF. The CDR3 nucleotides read TGTGCCAGCAGCTTAGATCGGAGCACGGAGACCCAGTACTTC.

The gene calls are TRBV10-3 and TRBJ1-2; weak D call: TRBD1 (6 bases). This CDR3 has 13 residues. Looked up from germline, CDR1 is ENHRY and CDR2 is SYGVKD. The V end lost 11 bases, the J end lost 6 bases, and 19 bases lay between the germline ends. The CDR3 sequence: CAVTGSGKDGYTF. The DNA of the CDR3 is TGTGCCGTAACAGGGTCCGGGAAAGATGGCTACACCTTC.

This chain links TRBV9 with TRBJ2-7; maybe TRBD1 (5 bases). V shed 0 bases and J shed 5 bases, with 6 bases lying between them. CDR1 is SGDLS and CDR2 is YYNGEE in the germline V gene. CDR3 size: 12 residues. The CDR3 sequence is CASSVAGNEQYF. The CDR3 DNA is TGTGCCAGCAGCGTAGCAGGGAACGAGCAGTACTTC.

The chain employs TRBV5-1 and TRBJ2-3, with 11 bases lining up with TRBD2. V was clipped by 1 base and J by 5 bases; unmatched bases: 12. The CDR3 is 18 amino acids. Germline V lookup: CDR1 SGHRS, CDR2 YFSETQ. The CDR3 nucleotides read TGCGCCAGCAGCTTGAGCAGTCCTAGCGGGGGGCCCGGAGATACGCAGTATTTT. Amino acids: CASSLSSPSGGPGDTQYF.

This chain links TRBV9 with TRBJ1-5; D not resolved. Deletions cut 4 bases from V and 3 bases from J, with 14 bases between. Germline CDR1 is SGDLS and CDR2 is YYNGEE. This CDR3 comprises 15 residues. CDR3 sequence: CASSLSGGVNQPQHF. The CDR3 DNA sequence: TGTGCCAGCAGCCTCTCGGGAGGAGTCAATCAGCCCCAGCATTTT.

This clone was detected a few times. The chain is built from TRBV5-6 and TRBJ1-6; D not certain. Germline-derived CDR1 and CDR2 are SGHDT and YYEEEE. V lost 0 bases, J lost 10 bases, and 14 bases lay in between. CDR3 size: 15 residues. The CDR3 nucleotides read TGTGCCAGCAGCTTGGCCGGGAGGGCTCAATCACCCCTCCACTTT. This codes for CASSLAGRAQSPLHF.

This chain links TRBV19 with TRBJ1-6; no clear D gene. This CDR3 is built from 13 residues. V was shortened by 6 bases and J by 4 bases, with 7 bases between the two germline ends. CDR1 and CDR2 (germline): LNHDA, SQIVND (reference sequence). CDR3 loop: CASRRSYNSPLHF. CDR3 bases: TGTGCCAGTAGACGGTCTTATAATTCACCCCTCCACTTT.

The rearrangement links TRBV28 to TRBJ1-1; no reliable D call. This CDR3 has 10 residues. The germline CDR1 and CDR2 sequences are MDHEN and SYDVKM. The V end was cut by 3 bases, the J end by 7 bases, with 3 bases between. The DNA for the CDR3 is TGTGCCAGCAGTTTTAATGAAGCTTTCTTT. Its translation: CASSFNEAFF. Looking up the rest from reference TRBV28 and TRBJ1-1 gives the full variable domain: DVKVTQSSRYLVKRTGEKVFLECVQDMDHENMFWYRQDPGLGLRLIYFSYDVKMKEKGDIPEGYSVSREKKERFSLILESASTNQTSMYLCASSFNEAFFGQGTRLTVV.

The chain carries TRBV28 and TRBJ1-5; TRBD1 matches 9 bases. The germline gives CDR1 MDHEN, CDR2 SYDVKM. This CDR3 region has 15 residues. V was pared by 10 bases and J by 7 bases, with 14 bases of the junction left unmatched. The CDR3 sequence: CATEDFRDRDQPQHF. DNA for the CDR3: TGTGCCACTGAAGACTTCCGGGACAGGGACCAGCCCCAGCATTTT.

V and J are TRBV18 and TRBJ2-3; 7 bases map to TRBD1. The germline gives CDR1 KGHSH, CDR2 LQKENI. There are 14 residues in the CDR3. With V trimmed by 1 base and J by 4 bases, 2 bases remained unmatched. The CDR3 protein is CASSPQGAADTQYF. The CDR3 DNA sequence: TGTGCCAGCTCACCACAGGGGGCGGCAGATACGCAGTATTTT.

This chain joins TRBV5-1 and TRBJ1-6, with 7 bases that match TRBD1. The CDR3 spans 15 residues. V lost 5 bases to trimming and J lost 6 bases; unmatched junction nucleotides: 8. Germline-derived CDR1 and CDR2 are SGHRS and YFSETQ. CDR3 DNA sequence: TGCGCCAGCAGTCCTCAGGGGGATCGTAATTCACCCCTCCACTTT. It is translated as CASSPQGDRNSPLHF.

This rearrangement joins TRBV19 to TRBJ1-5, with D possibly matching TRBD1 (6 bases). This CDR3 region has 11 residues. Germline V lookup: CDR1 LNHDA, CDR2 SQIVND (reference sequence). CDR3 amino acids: CVSGVGQPQHF. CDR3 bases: TGTGTGTCAGGGGTCGGTCAGCCCCAGCATTTT.

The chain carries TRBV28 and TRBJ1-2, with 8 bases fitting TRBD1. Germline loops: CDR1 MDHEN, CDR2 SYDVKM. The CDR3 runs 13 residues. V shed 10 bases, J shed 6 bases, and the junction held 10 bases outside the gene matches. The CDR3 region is CATRDRGRDGYTF. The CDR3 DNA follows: TGTGCCACCCGAGACAGGGGCAGGGATGGCTACACCTTC.

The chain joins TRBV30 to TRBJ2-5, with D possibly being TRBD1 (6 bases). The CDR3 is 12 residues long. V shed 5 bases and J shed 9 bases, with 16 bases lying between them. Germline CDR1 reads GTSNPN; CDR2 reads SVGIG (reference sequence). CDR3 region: CAWGQPRLAQYF. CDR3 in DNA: TGTGCCTGGGGACAGCCGAGGTTGGCCCAGTACTTC. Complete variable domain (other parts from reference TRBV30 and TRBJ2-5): SQTIHQWPATLVQPVGSPLSLECTVEGTSNPNLYWYRQAAGRGLQLLFYSVGIGQISSEVPQNLSASRPQDRQFILSSKKLLLSDSGFYLCAWGQPRLAQYFGPGTRLLVL.

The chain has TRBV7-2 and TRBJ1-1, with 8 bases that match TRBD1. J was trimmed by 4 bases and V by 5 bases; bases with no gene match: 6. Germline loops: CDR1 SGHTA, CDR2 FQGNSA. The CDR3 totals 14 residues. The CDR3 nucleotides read TGTGCCAGCAGCACTCGACAGGGGTCCACTGAAGCTTTCTTT. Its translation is CASSTRQGSTEAFF. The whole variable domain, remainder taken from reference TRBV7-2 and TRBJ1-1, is GAGVSQSPSNKVTEKGKDVELRCDPISGHTALYWYRQSLGQGLEFLIYFQGNSAPDKSGLPSDRFSAERTGGSVSTLTIQRTQQEDSAVYLCASSTRQGSTEAFFGQGTRLTVV.